This TCR beta chain was captured in a study of blood T cell repertoires in COVID-19. Study-wide background: Samples came from the United States, Italy and Spain, spanning acute and convalescent COVID-19.

V was pared by 6 bases and J by 0 bases, with 6 bases between. CDR1 MDHEN and CDR2 SYDVKM come from the germline V gene. This CDR3 spans 13 amino acids. The protocol was immunoSEQ multiplex PCR, while the TCRdb copy is restricted to in-frame clones and leaves out a portion. The sample includes about 6,600 clones, 80% to 90% of them seen just once. The sequence was collected from a man older than 75 with active COVID-19. The chain is built from TRBV28 and TRBJ2-1, with TRBD1 as a possible D gene (5 bases). Source material: peripheral blood. The CDR3, as DNA: TGTGCCAGCAGCACAGGCTCCTACAATGAGCAGTTCTTC. It encodes CASSTGSYNEQFF.